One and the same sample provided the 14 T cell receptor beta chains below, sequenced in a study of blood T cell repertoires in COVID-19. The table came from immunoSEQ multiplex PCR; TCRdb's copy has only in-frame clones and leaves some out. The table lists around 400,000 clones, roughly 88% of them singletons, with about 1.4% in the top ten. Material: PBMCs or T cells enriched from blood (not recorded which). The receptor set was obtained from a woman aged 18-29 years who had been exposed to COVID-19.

For the CDR3, the DNA is TGCGCCAGCAGCCAAGATGTGGGCCGAAGCAATGAGCAGTTCTTC. Its translation: CASSQDVGRSNEQFF. The V call is TRBV4-1, the J call TRBJ2-1; unclear D gene. V lost 0 bases and J lost 6, with 12 bases in between. Germline CDR1 and CDR2: MGHRA and YSYEKL. The CDR3 totals 15 residues.

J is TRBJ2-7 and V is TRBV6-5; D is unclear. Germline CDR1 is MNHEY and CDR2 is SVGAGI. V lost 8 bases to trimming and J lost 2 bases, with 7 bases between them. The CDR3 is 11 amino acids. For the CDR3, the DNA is TGTGCCAGCCGAGGCCCCTACGAGCAGTACTTC. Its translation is CASRGPYEQYF.

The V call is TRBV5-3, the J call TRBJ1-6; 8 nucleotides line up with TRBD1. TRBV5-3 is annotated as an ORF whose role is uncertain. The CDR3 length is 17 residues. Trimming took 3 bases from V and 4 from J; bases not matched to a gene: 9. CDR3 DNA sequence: TGTGCCAGAAGCTCCGACAGGGGCGCCGGGTATAATTCACCCCTCCACTTT. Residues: CARSSDRGAGYNSPLHF.

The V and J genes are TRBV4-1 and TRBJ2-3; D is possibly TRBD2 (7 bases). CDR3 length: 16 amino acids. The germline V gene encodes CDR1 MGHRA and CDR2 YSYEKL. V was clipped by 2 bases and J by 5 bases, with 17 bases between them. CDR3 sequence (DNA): TGCGCCAGCAGCCAATTTGGGGGGGCCGTGGGAGATACGCAGTATTTT. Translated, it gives CASSQFGGAVGDTQYF.

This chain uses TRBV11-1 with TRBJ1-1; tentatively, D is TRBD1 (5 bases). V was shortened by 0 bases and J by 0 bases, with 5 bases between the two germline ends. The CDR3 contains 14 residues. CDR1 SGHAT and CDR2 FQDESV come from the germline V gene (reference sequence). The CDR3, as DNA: TGTGCCAGCAGCTTAGCACAGGTGAACACTGAAGCTTTCTTT. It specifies CASSLAQVNTEAFF.

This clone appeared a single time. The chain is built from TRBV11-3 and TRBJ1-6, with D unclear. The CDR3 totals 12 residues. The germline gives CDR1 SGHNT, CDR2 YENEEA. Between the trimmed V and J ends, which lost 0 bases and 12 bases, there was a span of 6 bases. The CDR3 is CASSLDRGPLHF. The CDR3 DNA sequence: TGTGCCAGCAGCTTAGACCGGGGACCCCTCCACTTT.

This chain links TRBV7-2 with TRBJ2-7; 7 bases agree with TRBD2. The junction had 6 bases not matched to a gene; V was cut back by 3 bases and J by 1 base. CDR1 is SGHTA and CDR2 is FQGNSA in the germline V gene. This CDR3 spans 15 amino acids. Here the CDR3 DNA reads TGTGCCAGCAGCTTCCCGGGGGGAGGGTCCTACGAGCAGTACTTC. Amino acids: CASSFPGGGSYEQYF.

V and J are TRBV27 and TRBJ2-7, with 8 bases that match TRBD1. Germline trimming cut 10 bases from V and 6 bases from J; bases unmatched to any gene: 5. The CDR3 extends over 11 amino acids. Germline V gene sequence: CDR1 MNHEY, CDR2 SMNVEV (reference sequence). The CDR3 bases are TGTGCCATCGGGACAGGAGGCGAGCAGTACTTC. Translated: CAIGTGGEQYF.

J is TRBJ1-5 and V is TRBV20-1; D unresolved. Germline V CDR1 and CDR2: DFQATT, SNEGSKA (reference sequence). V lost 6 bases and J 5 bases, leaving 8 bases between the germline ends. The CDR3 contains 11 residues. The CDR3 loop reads CSAQNDQPQHF. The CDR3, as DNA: TGCAGTGCCCAAAATGATCAGCCCCAGCATTTT.

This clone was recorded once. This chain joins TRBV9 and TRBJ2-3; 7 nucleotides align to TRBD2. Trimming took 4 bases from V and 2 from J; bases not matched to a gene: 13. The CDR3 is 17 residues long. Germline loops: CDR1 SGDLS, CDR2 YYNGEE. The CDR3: CASSSPKRGPYTDTQYF. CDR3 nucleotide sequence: TGTGCCAGCAGCTCCCCGAAGCGGGGACCTTACACAGATACGCAGTATTTT. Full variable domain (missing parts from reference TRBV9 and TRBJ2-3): DSGVTQTPKHLITATGQRVTLRCSPRSGDLSVYWYQQSLDQGLQFLIQYYNGEERAKGNILERFSAQQFPDLHSELNLSSLELGDSALYFCASSSPKRGPYTDTQYFGPGTRLTVL.

This chain's CDR3 is CASSLRGSGANVLTF. The CDR3 DNA follows: TGTGCCAGCAGCCTTCGGGGGTCTGGGGCCAACGTCCTGACTTTC. This chain connects TRBV6-2 or TRBV6-3 to TRBJ2-6; D may be TRBD2 (6 bases). V dropped 6 bases and J dropped 1 base, with 10 bases sitting between them. This CDR3 region has 15 residues. Germline CDR1 is MNHEY and CDR2 is SVGEGT.

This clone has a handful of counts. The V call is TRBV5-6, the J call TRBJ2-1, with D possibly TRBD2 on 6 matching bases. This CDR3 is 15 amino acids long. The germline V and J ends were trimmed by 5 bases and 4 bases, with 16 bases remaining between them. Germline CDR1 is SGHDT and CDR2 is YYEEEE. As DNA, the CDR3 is TGTGCCAGCAGGTTTGAATTTGGGGGGTACAATGAGCAGTTCTTC. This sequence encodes CASRFEFGGYNEQFF.

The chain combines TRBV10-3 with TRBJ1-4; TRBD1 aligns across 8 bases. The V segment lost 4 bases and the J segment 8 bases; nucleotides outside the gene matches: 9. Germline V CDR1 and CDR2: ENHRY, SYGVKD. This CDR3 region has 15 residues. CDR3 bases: TGTGCCATCAGTGCACAGGGGGGAAAGGTCGAAAAACTGTTTTTT. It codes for CAISAQGGKVEKLFF.

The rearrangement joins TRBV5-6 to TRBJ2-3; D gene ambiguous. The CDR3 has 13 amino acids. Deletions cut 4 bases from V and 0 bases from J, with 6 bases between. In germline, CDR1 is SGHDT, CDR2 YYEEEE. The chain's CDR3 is CASSLISTDTQYF. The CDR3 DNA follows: TGTGCCAGCAGCCTTATTAGCACAGATACGCAGTATTTT.